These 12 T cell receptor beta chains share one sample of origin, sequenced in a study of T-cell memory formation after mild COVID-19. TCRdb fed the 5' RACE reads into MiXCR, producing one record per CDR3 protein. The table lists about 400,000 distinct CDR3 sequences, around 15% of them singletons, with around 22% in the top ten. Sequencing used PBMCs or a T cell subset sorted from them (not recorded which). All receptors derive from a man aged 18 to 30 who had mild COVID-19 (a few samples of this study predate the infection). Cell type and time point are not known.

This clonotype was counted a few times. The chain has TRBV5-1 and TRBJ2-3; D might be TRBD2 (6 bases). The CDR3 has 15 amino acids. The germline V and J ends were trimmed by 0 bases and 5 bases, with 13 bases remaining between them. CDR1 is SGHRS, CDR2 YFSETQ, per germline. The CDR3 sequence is CASSLEGGEIDTQYF. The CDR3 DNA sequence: TGCGCCAGCAGCTTGGAGGGCGGGGAGATAGATACGCAGTATTTT.

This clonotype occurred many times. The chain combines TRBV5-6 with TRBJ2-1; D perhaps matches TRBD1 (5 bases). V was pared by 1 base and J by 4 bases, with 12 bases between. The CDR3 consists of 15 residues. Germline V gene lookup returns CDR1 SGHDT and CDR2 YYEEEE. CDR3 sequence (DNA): TGTGCCAGCAGCTTGAACCAGGGAAGGTACAATGAGCAGTTCTTC. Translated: CASSLNQGRYNEQFF.

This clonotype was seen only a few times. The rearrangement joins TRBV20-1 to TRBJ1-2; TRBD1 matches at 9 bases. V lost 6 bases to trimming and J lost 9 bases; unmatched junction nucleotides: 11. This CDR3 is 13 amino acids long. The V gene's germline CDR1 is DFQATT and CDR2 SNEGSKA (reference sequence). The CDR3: CSATLTGGASYTF. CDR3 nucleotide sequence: TGCAGTGCAACACTTACAGGGGGCGCGAGCTACACCTTC.

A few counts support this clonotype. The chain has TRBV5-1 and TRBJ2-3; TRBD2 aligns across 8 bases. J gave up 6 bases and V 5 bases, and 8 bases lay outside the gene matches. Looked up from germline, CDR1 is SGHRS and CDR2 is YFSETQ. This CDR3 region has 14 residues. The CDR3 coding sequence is TGCGCCAGCAGATACGGGGGGGCCAGCGATACGCAGTATTTT. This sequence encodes CASRYGGASDTQYF.

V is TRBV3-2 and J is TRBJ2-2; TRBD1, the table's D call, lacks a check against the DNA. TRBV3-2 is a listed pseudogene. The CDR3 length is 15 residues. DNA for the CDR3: TGTGCCAGCAGCCGGGGACAGGGGTCGTCCGGGGAGCTGTTTTTT. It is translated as CASSRGQGSSGELFF.

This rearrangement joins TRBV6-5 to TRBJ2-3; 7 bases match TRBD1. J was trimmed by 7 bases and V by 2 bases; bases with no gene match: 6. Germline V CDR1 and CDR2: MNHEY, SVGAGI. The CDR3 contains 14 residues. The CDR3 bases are TGTGCCAGCAGTTACGACAGGGCAGGTAATACGCAGTATTTT. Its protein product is CASSYDRAGNTQYF.

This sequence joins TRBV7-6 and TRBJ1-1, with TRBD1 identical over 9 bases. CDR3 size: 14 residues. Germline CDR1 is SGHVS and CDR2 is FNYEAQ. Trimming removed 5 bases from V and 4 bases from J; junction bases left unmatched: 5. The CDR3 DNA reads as TGTGCCAGCAGCCAATTGACAGGGGGCACTGAAGCTTTCTTT. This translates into CASSQLTGGTEAFF.

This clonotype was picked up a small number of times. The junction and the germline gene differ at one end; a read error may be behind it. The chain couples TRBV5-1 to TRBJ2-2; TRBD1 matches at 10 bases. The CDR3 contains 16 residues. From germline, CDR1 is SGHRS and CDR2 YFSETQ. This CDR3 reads CASSLETGGDTGELFF. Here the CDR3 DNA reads TGCGCCAGCAGTTTGGAGACAGGGGGCGACACCGGGGAGCTGTTTTTT.

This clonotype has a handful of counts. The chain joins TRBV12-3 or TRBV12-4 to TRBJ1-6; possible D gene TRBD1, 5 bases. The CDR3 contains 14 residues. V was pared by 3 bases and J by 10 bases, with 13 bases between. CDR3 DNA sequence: TGTGCCAGCAGTTTGATGGGGCGCGGGTCACCCCTCCACTTT. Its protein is CASSLMGRGSPLHF.

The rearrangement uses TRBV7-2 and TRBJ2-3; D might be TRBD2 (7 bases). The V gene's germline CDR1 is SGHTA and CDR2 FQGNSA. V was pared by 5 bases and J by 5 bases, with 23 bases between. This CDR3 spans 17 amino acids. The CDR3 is CASSPWGGGYGQDTQYF. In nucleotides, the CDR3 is TGTGCCAGCAGCCCCTGGGGCGGGGGCTACGGTCAAGATACGCAGTATTTT. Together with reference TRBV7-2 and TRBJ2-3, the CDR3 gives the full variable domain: GAGVSQSPSNKVTEKGKDVELRCDPISGHTALYWYRQSLGQGLEFLIYFQGNSAPDKSGLPSDRFSAERTGGSVSTLTIQRTQQEDSAVYLCASSPWGGGYGQDTQYFGPGTRLTVL.

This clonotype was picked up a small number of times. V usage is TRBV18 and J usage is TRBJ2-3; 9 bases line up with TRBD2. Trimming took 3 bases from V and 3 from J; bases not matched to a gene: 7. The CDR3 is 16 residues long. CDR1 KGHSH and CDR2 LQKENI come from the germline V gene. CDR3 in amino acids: CASSPVTSGLTDTQYF. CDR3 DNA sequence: TGTGCCAGCTCACCCGTTACTAGCGGGTTAACAGATACGCAGTATTTT.

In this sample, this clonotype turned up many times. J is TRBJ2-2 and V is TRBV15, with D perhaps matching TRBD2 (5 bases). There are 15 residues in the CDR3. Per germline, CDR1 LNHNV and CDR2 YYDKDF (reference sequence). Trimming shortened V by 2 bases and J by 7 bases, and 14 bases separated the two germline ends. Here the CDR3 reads CATSRRQDWNGELFF. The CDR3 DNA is TGTGCCACCAGCAGACGCCAGGACTGGAACGGGGAGCTGTTTTTT.